Sequencing of this T cell receptor (beta chain) was carried out in a study of CD8 T cells in ankylosing spondylitis. Notes on this clonotype: Its antigen is unknown.

The CDR3 loop spans 14 amino acids. The germline V and J ends were trimmed by 2 bases and 2 bases, with 4 bases remaining between them. From germline, CDR1 is SGHVS and CDR2 FQNEAQ. By quantitative 5'-RACE with molecular barcodes, the TCR beta libraries were made. TCRdb independently ran MiXCR on the 5' RACE reads; one entry per CDR3 protein. This table holds about 330,000 distinct CDR3 sequences, around 7.6% found once. General study points: The study looked at matched synovial fluid samples from ankylosing spondylitis patients. Disease-linked clones were reported to be significantly enriched there. There was a TCR beta motif, made of 7 or 8 highly homologous variants, that appeared characteristic of ankylosing spondylitis blood. Relatively scarce in peripheral blood, disease-linked clones were CD8+. Prior work had noted some motif variants in reactive arthritis blood and synovial fluid.

The sample taken for sequencing was blood, either unsorted or a sorted T cell fraction (not recorded which). This TCR was sampled from a male donor with ankylosing spondylitis. The genes are TRBV7-8 and TRBJ2-6; D ambiguous. CDR3 nucleotides: TGTGCCAGCAGCTTATCACCTGGGGCCAACGTCCTGACTTTC. It encodes CASSLSPGANVLTF.